This T cell receptor beta chain was found in a study of blood T cell repertoires in COVID-19. Across the study: Samples taken during acute and convalescent COVID-19 were collected in the United States, Italy and Spain. In each case, the material was cDNA or gDNA derived from T cells, B-cell-depleted T cells, or PBMCs.

Per the original data handling: Amplifying reference gene primers gave estimates of nucleated cell counts. This table comes from immunoSEQ multiplex PCR, and its TCRdb copy is limited to in-frame clones, with some not included. That table supplies the V and J calls and clone size; D and trimming were determined from the DNA. Found here are some 99,000 clones, less than 85% of them singletons; the top ten hold 15% to 20%. V gave up 8 bases and J gave up 5 bases, with 16 bases separating them. The CDR3 has 14 amino acids. The V gene's germline CDR1 is SEHNR and CDR2 FQNEAQ (reference sequence). Sequencing used peripheral blood. The V gene is TRBV7-9, the J gene TRBJ2-1; possibly TRBD1 for D (6 bases). The clonotype was recovered from a woman aged 55-69 years with acute or convalescent COVID-19. The CDR3 is CASLRQETNNEQFF. For the CDR3, the DNA is TGTGCCAGCCTCAGACAGGAAACCAACAATGAGCAGTTCTTC.